The sample holds a few counts of the clone carrying this T cell receptor beta chain. TCRdb fed the 5' RACE reads into MiXCR, producing one record per CDR3 protein. This sample has hundreds of thousands of distinct CDR3 sequences, with more than 9% found just once. The data were taken from a study of T cells after yellow fever vaccination. Study overall: Some fractions had low cell numbers, and these were prepared with SMART-Seq v4 Ultra Low Input.

The CDR3 consists of 16 residues. Trimming took 4 bases from V and 0 from J, leaving 13 bases between them. Looked up from germline, CDR1 is MDHEN and CDR2 is SYDVKM. This sequence was found in a man aged 25-45 years who received the YFV17D yellow fever vaccine. The chain carries TRBV28 and TRBJ2-4, with D possibly TRBD1 on 6 matching bases. The specimen comprised PBMCs, sampled on the day of the yellow fever booster vaccination. The CDR3 reads CASSSRQAKAKNIQYF. For the CDR3, the DNA is TGTGCCAGCAGTTCTAGACAGGCTAAAGCCAAAAACATTCAGTACTTC.